The rows below give T cell receptor beta chains drawn from one sample of a study of CD8 T cells in ankylosing spondylitis. In TCRdb, the 5' RACE reads were re-called with MiXCR into one record per CDR3 protein. The data contain about 450,000 distinct CDR3 sequences, 26% of them singletons. The sequenced material came from blood, either unsorted or a sorted T cell fraction (not recorded which). These receptors were taken from a male donor with ankylosing spondylitis. The CDR3 runs from the conserved cysteine through the conserved F or W. Each record gives: D gene, V gene, J gene, CDR3 protein. D genes are given only for firm matches.

>.|TRBV12-3/TRBV12-4|TRBJ1-4
CASSYMLSSEKLFF
>.|TRBV12-3/TRBV12-4|TRBJ1-3
CASSFSLSGNTIYF
>TRBD1|TRBV29-1|TRBJ2-7
CSVWDRGDYEQYF
>.|TRBV19|TRBJ2-7
CASSIGVGGIHEQYF
>.|TRBV6-2/TRBV6-3|TRBJ1-1
CASSPLGQGALAEAFF
>.|TRBV9|TRBJ2-3
CASSVGQALDTQYF
>.|TRBV20-1|TRBJ1-5
CSAGGRYSNQPQHF
>.|TRBV27|TRBJ1-5
CASSRSSVIVSNQPQHF
>.|TRBV3-1|TRBJ1-2
CASSPGTSGYTF
>.|TRBV7-2|TRBJ1-1
CASSPPDRNTEAFF
>TRBD1|TRBV5-1|TRBJ2-5
CASSLQQGAMETQYF